This entry features one TCR beta chain sequence. Its antigen remains unknown. Measured with immunoSEQ multiplex PCR; TCRdb has only the in-frame clones, and not every one. The profile covers 2 million to 2.5 million clones, with approximately 95% appearing a single time and 1% to 1.3% taken by the ten largest. This sample is part of a study of shared clonotypes between healthy human individuals. Whole-study findings and limits: Rarefaction exposed incomplete sorted-subset sequencing despite large depth. Among donors, clonotype sharing was expected to be affected by sequencing depth.

The CDR3 covers 16 residues. Between the trimmed V and J ends, which lost 5 bases and 4 bases, there was a span of 18 bases. Germline V gene data show CDR1 as KGHSH and CDR2 as LQKENI. Naive CD8 isolation took CD45RO-negative cells positively selected for CCR7 and excluded terminally differentiated effector memory CD45RA+ cells. Those who donated were healthy HIV-negative adults, with no recent acute infections or vaccinations reported. This clonotype was obtained from a man aged 18 to 29 in good health. V gene TRBV18 combines with J gene TRBJ2-1; D is perhaps TRBD1 (6 bases). Sequencing was done on a sample of naive CD8+ T cells sorted from blood. CDR3 sequence (DNA): TGTGCCAGCTCAGAAGCCGGGACACCTTTGTACAATGAGCAGTTCTTC. Translating gives CASSEAGTPLYNEQFF. Drawing the rest from reference TRBV18 and TRBJ2-1, the complete variable domain is NAGVMQNPRHLVRRRGQEARLRCSPMKGHSHVYWYRQLPEEGLKFMVYLQKENIIDESGMPKERFSAEFPKEGPSILRIQQVVRGDSAAYFCASSEAGTPLYNEQFFGPGTRLTVL.